The 25 T cell receptor beta chains listed next were all sequenced from one sample in a study of OX40 agonist ivuxolimab in advanced cancers. TCRdb's copy holds only in-frame clones and misses some; the assay was immunoSEQ multiplex PCR. In the table there are 30,000 to 40,000 clones, about 90% of which are singletons. Sequenced material: CD4+ or CD8+ T cells sorted from blood, taken in a trial of the OX40 agonist ivuxolimab. The receptors were gathered from an adult with an advanced solid tumor such as melanoma, head and neck, liver or kidney cancer.

The chain recombines TRBV7-3 with TRBJ2-1; D possibly corresponds to TRBD1 (7 bases). CDR3 length: 14 residues. Trimming took 5 bases from V and 2 from J, leaving 10 bases between them. CDR1 SGHTA and CDR2 FQGTGA come from the germline V gene. The DNA of the CDR3 is TGTGCCAGCAGCGCGGGACAGCCCTACAATGAGCAGTTCTTC. This encodes CASSAGQPYNEQFF. The full variable domain, completed using reference TRBV7-3 and TRBJ2-1, is GAGVSQTPSNKVTEKGKYVELRCDPISGHTALYWYRQSLGQGPEFLIYFQGTGAADDSGLPNDRFFAVRPEGSVSTLKIQRTERGDSAVYLCASSAGQPYNEQFFGPGTRLTVL.

The V gene is TRBV11-2, the J gene TRBJ2-2; no reliable D call. CDR3 size: 13 residues. The V gene lost 5 bases and the J gene lost 7 bases, with 11 bases spanning the gap. Germline V lookup: CDR1 SGHAT, CDR2 FQNNGV. As DNA, the CDR3 is TGTGCCAGCAGCCTCATTTGGGGCGGGGAGCTGTTTTTT. It codes for CASSLIWGGELFF.

This chain's CDR3 is CASSLIRIQGNNQPQHF. CDR3 nucleotide sequence: TGTGCCAGCAGTCTAATCCGCATACAGGGGAACAATCAGCCCCAGCATTTT. The V gene is TRBV27, the J gene TRBJ1-5, with TRBD1 identical over 7 bases. The V gene's germline CDR1 is MNHEY and CDR2 SMNVEV (reference sequence). This CDR3 has 17 residues. V trimming: 5 bases; J trimming: 3 bases; junction bases outside the gene matches: 13.

The chain couples TRBV30 to TRBJ2-5, with a possible D match to TRBD1 (5 bases). Germline CDR1 and CDR2: GTSNPN and SVGIG (reference sequence). V was shortened by 0 bases and J by 5 bases, with 16 bases between the two germline ends. This CDR3 region has 15 residues. For the CDR3, the DNA is TGTGCCTGGAGTGTAGAATTGGGGCTGCGGGAGACCCAGTACTTC. Residues: CAWSVELGLRETQYF.

The J gene is TRBJ2-6, the V gene TRBV5-6; D not certain. The CDR3 runs to 14 residues. Germline CDR1 is SGHDT and CDR2 is YYEEEE. Trimming stripped 6 bases from V and 0 bases from J, with 7 bases between. The CDR3 region has the DNA TGTGCCAGCACGATGAGCTCTGGGGCCAACGTCCTGACTTTC. It specifies CASTMSSGANVLTF.

The CDR3 nucleotides are TGCGCCAGCAGCCAACCGGGGGGCGGCACTGAAGCTTTCTTT. Translated, it gives CASSQPGGGTEAFF. The chain couples TRBV4-1 to TRBJ1-1, with D possibly TRBD1 on 6 matching bases. CDR3 length: 14 residues. Germline assignment: CDR1 MGHRA and CDR2 YSYEKL. Deletions cut 2 bases from V and 4 bases from J, with 11 bases between.

The J gene is TRBJ2-1, the V gene TRBV7-3, with unresolved D. The CDR3 extends over 14 amino acids. Germline CDR1 SGHTA, CDR2 FQGTGA. V lost 0 bases and J 0 bases, leaving 3 bases between the germline ends. CDR3 protein: CASSLTSSYNEQFF. CDR3 coding DNA: TGTGCCAGCAGCTTAACAAGCTCCTACAATGAGCAGTTCTTC.

J is TRBJ2-7 and V is TRBV5-6; 8 positions agree with TRBD2. Per germline, CDR1 SGHDT and CDR2 YYEEEE. V shed 1 base, J shed 2 bases, and the junction held 8 bases outside the gene matches. The length of the CDR3 is 16 residues. The CDR3 bases are TGTGCCAGCAGCTTGCCCAGCGGGGGAACCACCTACGAGCAGTACTTC. Translation: CASSLPSGGTTYEQYF.

The chain is built from TRBV11-2 and TRBJ1-2, with unresolved D. The CDR3 runs 14 residues. Germline lookup yields CDR1 SGHAT and CDR2 FQNNGV. V was trimmed by 0 bases and J by 2 bases, leaving 7 bases between them. CDR3 sequence (DNA): TGTGCCAGCAGCTTAGATCCGGGGAACTATGGCTACACCTTC. Translated: CASSLDPGNYGYTF.

This clone was counted a single time. The genes are TRBV4-1 and TRBJ2-3, with TRBD2 identical over 8 bases. Germline trimming cut 1 base from V and 6 bases from J; bases unmatched to any gene: 6. The CDR3 contains 15 residues. Germline loops: CDR1 MGHRA, CDR2 YSYEKL. This chain's CDR3 is CASSQGGAGVDTQYF. The DNA of the CDR3 is TGCGCCAGCAGCCAAGGCGGAGCGGGGGTGGATACGCAGTATTTT.

This clone was seen more than once but under ten times. The chain is built from TRBV2 and TRBJ2-3; weak D call: TRBD2 (7 bases). Per germline, CDR1 SNHLY and CDR2 FYNNEI. Trimming removed 6 bases from V and 2 bases from J, with 15 bases in between. CDR3 length: 15 residues. CDR3 nucleotide sequence: TGTGCCAGCAGCCGGGTGGGGGGGGCCACAGATACGCAGTATTTT. This encodes CASSRVGGATDTQYF.

The rearrangement links TRBV27 to TRBJ2-1; TRBD1 aligns across 9 bases. The CDR3 extends over 15 amino acids. CDR1 is MNHEY and CDR2 is SMNVEV in the germline V gene (reference sequence). The ends lost 4 bases at V and 4 bases at J; junction bases unmatched: 5. The DNA for the CDR3 is TGTGCCAGCAGTTCGGGACAGGGAGGATACAATGAGCAGTTCTTC. This gives the protein CASSSGQGGYNEQFF.

The chain has TRBV11-2 and TRBJ2-1; D not resolved. Germline CDR1 is SGHAT and CDR2 is FQNNGV. The CDR3 is 15 amino acids. V was pared by 1 base and J by 10 bases, with 17 bases between. The CDR3 here is CASSLGRDGWNEQFF. CDR3 sequence (DNA): TGTGCCAGCAGCTTAGGGAGAGATGGGTGGAACGAGCAGTTCTTC.

This chain joins TRBV6-4 and TRBJ1-5; TRBD1 might be the D (5 bases). Deletions cut 8 bases from V and 3 bases from J, with 11 bases between. Germline V gene data show CDR1 as MRHNA and CDR2 as SNTAGT. This CDR3 is built from 13 residues. The CDR3 region is CASAPGSNQPQHF. The CDR3 DNA follows: TGTGCCAGCGCCCCAGGGTCCAATCAGCCCCAGCATTTT.

Remarks on this clone: The same CDR3 is also encoded by other DNA sequences in this sample. The J gene is TRBJ1-1, the V gene TRBV5-1; D is uncertain. The CDR3 has 13 amino acids. Germline V gene lookup returns CDR1 SGHRS and CDR2 YFSETQ. The V end was cut by 4 bases, the J end by 0 bases, with 7 bases between. For the CDR3, the DNA is TGCGCCAGCAGCCTAGGGATGAACACTGAAGCTTTCTTT. Amino acids: CASSLGMNTEAFF.

The chain's CDR3 is CASSLEASGGVIDTQYF. DNA of the CDR3: TGTGCCAGCAGTTTAGAGGCTAGCGGGGGGGTTATAGATACGCAGTATTTT. The chain is built from TRBV27 and TRBJ2-3; 12 nucleotides match TRBD2. The CDR3 has 17 residues. The ends lost 2 bases at V and 5 bases at J; junction bases unmatched: 8. Germline-derived CDR1 and CDR2 are MNHEY and SMNVEV (reference sequence).

The chain employs TRBV7-8 and TRBJ1-1; D gene uncertain. The CDR3 length is 14 residues. The V and J ends lost 4 bases and 6 bases respectively, with 15 bases between them. Germline loops: CDR1 SGHVS, CDR2 FQNEAQ. Written as DNA, the CDR3 is TGTGCCAGCAGCTCCTCCGGGGTTGGGGCTGAAGCTTTCTTT. This sequence encodes CASSSSGVGAEAFF.

The chain employs TRBV29-1 and TRBJ1-5; a possible D gene is TRBD1 (6 bases). Trimming left V 6 bases short and J 7 bases short, with 19 bases between. The CDR3 is 14 amino acids. Germline V gene sequence: CDR1 SQVTM, CDR2 ANQGSEA. CDR3 coding DNA: TGCAGCGTCCCCCAGAGGGGGTCTTTGCAGCCCCAGCATTTT. It specifies CSVPQRGSLQPQHF.

The chain employs TRBV4-3 and TRBJ1-2; 10 positions match TRBD1. V shed 1 base and J 8 bases; nucleotides not matched to a gene: 7. Germline CDR1 LGHNA, CDR2 YSLEER. The CDR3 extends over 15 amino acids. CDR3 in amino acids: CASSQVRTGGFGYTF. In DNA form, the CDR3 reads TGCGCCAGCAGCCAAGTGCGGACAGGGGGGTTCGGCTACACCTTC.

Only a few counts were recorded for this clone. CDR3 sequence (DNA): TGTGCCAGCAGCGCAGGACAGGGAAAGAACACTGAAGCTTTCTTT. Its translation: CASSAGQGKNTEAFF. V gene TRBV16 combines with J gene TRBJ1-1; 8 bases match TRBD1. The germline gives CDR1 KGHSY, CDR2 FQNENV. The ends lost 5 bases at V and 1 base at J; junction bases unmatched: 6. The CDR3 contains 15 residues.

This clone was found once. The chain links TRBV9 to TRBJ2-7; 7 nucleotides align to TRBD1. V trimming: 3 bases; J trimming: 1 base; junction bases outside the gene matches: 7. The CDR3 runs 15 residues. Germline CDR1 reads SGDLS; CDR2 reads YYNGEE. The CDR3 DNA sequence: TGTGCCAGCAGCGAGACACCGGGACAGTCCTACGAGCAGTACTTC. The encoded protein is CASSETPGQSYEQYF.

The V and J genes are TRBV5-4 and TRBJ2-6; D unresolved. Trimming pared 4 bases from V and 0 bases from J, leaving 20 bases between. The CDR3 is 19 residues long. The V gene's germline CDR1 is SGHNT and CDR2 YYREEE (reference sequence). In DNA form, the CDR3 reads TGTGCCAGCAGCCCAAGCTTTCTAAAGGATATCTCTGGGGCCAACGTCCTGACTTTC. Amino acids: CASSPSFLKDISGANVLTF.

The chain links TRBV5-4 to TRBJ1-2; no firm D call. Trimming pared 4 bases from V and 4 bases from J, leaving 14 bases between. The CDR3 is 14 amino acids. Germline-derived CDR1 and CDR2 are SGHNT and YYREEE (reference sequence). This CDR3 reads CASSLGGTTYGYTF. The CDR3 DNA follows: TGTGCCAGCAGCCTCGGCGGAACCACCTATGGCTACACCTTC.

The chain couples TRBV13 to TRBJ2-7, with unresolved D. The V gene's germline CDR1 is PRHDT and CDR2 FYEKMQ (reference sequence). V was pared by 4 bases and J by 5 bases, with 12 bases between. The CDR3 extends over 13 amino acids. CDR3 sequence reads: CASSWGTFDEQYF. CDR3 nucleotide sequence: TGTGCCAGCAGCTGGGGTACGTTCGACGAGCAGTACTTC.

This rearrangement joins TRBV7-9 to TRBJ1-1, with a possible D match to TRBD1 (6 bases). V lost 4 bases and J lost 11, with 14 bases in between. CDR3 length equals 12 residues. CDR1 is SEHNR and CDR2 is FQNEAQ in the germline V gene (reference sequence). CDR3 coding DNA: TGTGCCAGCAGCTCGGGACACCCGGGGGCTTTCTTT. Translating gives CASSSGHPGAFF.